Listed here are 31 T cell receptor beta chains from one sample, sequenced in a study of beta chain features in type 1 diabetes. cDNA synthesis used the whole RNA isolate, giving expressed TCRB sequences. Only in-frame clones appear in the TCRdb table, and some are missing; sequencing was by immunoSEQ multiplex PCR. The sample has 140,000 to 150,000 clones; roughly a tenth are singletons. The sample comprised naive CD4+ T cells from blood. The receptors come from a man aged 18 to 29 in good health.

The V and J genes are TRBV18 and TRBJ2-5; 8 positions agree with TRBD1. The CDR3 length is 14 residues. After removal of 3 bases from V and 0 bases from J, the junction contained 0 bases not matched to a gene. The germline gives CDR1 KGHSH, CDR2 LQKENI. The CDR3 DNA reads as TGTGCCAGCTCACCCAGGGGGCACCAAGAGACCCAGTACTTC. It specifies CASSPRGHQETQYF.

In this sample, this clone turned up a few times. The rearrangement links TRBV2 to TRBJ2-1; D perhaps matches TRBD1 (6 bases). The CDR3 loop spans 15 amino acids. Germline assignment: CDR1 SNHLY and CDR2 FYNNEI. V was trimmed by 7 bases and J by 0 bases, leaving 13 bases between them. Here the CDR3 DNA reads TGTGCCAGCATAACAGGGTCGAGCTCCTACAATGAGCAGTTCTTC. Its translation is CASITGSSSYNEQFF. The entire variable domain, with the rest obtained from reference TRBV2 and TRBJ2-1, is as follows: EPEVTQTPSHQVTQMGQEVILRCVPISNHLYFYWYRQILGQKVEFLVSFYNNEISEKSEIFDDQFSVERPDGSNFTLKIRSTKLEDSAMYFCASITGSSSYNEQFFGPGTRLTVL.

The CDR3 region is CASSSLSYEQYF. In nucleotides, the CDR3 is TGTGCCAGCAGCTCCCTCTCCTACGAGCAGTACTTC. The chain has TRBV6-5 and TRBJ2-7; D gene uncertain. From germline, CDR1 is MNHEY and CDR2 SVGAGI. Trimming took 6 bases from V and 0 from J, leaving 6 bases between them. CDR3 size: 12 residues.

The rearrangement links TRBV18 to TRBJ2-7, with a possible D match to TRBD1 (6 bases). The CDR3 is made up of 15 amino acids. Per the germline V gene, CDR1 is KGHSH and CDR2 is LQKENI. Trimming took off 2 bases at V and 5 bases at J, with 16 bases between the two ends. The CDR3 DNA reads TGTGCCAGCTCACCATTTACAGGGACCCCTCACGAGCAGTACTTC. This sequence encodes CASSPFTGTPHEQYF.

This clone was detected many times. The rearrangement joins TRBV4-1 to TRBJ1-2, with TRBD1 as a possible D gene (6 bases). The V end lost 1 base, the J end lost 4 bases, and 16 bases lay between the germline ends. From germline, CDR1 is MGHRA and CDR2 YSYEKL. The CDR3 runs 16 residues. This CDR3 reads CASSQGPRGIFYGYTF. The CDR3 coding sequence is TGCGCCAGCAGCCAAGGCCCGAGGGGGATATTCTATGGCTACACCTTC.

This clone occurred once. The rearrangement uses TRBV6-5 and TRBJ1-1; D is ambiguous. Germline V lookup: CDR1 MNHEY, CDR2 SVGAGI. The V end was cut by 4 bases, the J end by 7 bases, with 13 bases between. This CDR3 is 13 amino acids long. The CDR3, as DNA: TGTGCCAGCAGTTTCACTTACCTCGATGAAGCTTTCTTT. Protein sequence: CASSFTYLDEAFF.

A few counts support this clone. The rearrangement joins TRBV11-3 to TRBJ2-1; the D is unclear. CDR1 and CDR2 from the germline V gene are SGHNT and YENEEA. This CDR3 region has 14 residues. Trimming pared 4 bases from V and 3 bases from J, leaving 10 bases between. CDR3 residues: CASSSSRSYNEQFF. The CDR3 DNA follows: TGTGCCAGCAGCTCTAGTCGGAGCTACAATGAGCAGTTCTTC. The whole variable domain, filled in from reference TRBV11-3 and TRBJ2-1, reads EAGVVQSPRYKIIEKKQPVAFWCNPISGHNTLYWYLQNLGQGPELLIRYENEEAVDDSQLPKDRFSAERLKGVDSTLKIQPAELGDSAVYLCASSSSRSYNEQFFGPGTRLTVL.

The J gene is TRBJ2-3, the V gene TRBV4-3, with D tentatively TRBD2 (7 bases). Germline V gene data show CDR1 as LGHNA and CDR2 as YSLEER. The V gene lost 4 bases and the J gene lost 8 bases, with 22 bases spanning the gap. The CDR3 consists of 16 residues. The CDR3 DNA reads TGCGCCAGCAGCCTTGACGGGGGGCTGGGGGGAGGTACGCAGTATTTT. As protein: CASSLDGGLGGGTQYF.

This clone was detected a few times. This chain links TRBV7-9 with TRBJ2-5, with D possibly being TRBD1 (5 bases). V lost 0 bases and J lost 1, with 12 bases in between. Germline CDR1 and CDR2: SEHNR and FQNEAQ (reference sequence). CDR3 length: 16 residues. The CDR3 DNA reads TGTGCCAGCAGCTTAGCGGTAGGGGCCAGCCAAGAGACCCAGTACTTC. Translated, it gives CASSLAVGASQETQYF.

The J gene is TRBJ1-1, the V gene TRBV7-9; TRBD1 is a possible D gene (5 bases). This CDR3 contains 15 residues. Germline loops: CDR1 SEHNR, CDR2 FQNEAQ (reference sequence). The V end lost 6 bases, the J end lost 0 bases, and 14 bases lay between the germline ends. The CDR3 region is CASRGQGLMNTEAFF. The CDR3 DNA is TGTGCCAGCAGAGGGCAGGGCCTGATGAACACTGAAGCTTTCTTT.

This clone came up many times. This chain connects TRBV29-1 to TRBJ2-7; no definite D call. Germline loops: CDR1 SQVTM, CDR2 ANQGSEA. Trimming took off 3 bases at V and 2 bases at J, with 8 bases between the two ends. The CDR3 totals 12 residues. The DNA of the CDR3 is TGCAGCGTTGAGCACGGAGCCTACGAGCAGTACTTC. Residues: CSVEHGAYEQYF.

J is TRBJ2-5 and V is TRBV5-6; TRBD2 agrees at 8 bases. V trimming: 4 bases; J trimming: 5 bases; junction bases outside the gene matches: 19. The germline V gene has CDR1 SGHDT and CDR2 YYEEEE. CDR3 size: 18 residues. The CDR3 sequence: CASSPRGGTGSPRETQYF. In DNA, the CDR3 is TGTGCCAGCAGCCCTCGGGGGGGAACAGGGTCCCCTCGGGAGACCCAGTACTTC.

The V and J genes are TRBV28 and TRBJ2-3, with TRBD1 matching 11 bases. The CDR3 runs to 16 residues. V shed 5 bases and J 4 bases; nucleotides not matched to a gene: 8. Germline V CDR1 and CDR2: MDHEN, SYDVKM. The CDR3 DNA is TGTGCCAGCAGTGGTAGGACAGGGGGCGACCCAGATACGCAGTATTTT. Translated, it gives CASSGRTGGDPDTQYF.

This clone was detected a few times. The chain is built from TRBV6-5 and TRBJ2-3; 10 bases are shared with TRBD2. J was trimmed by 2 bases and V by 8 bases; bases with no gene match: 4. Germline loops: CDR1 MNHEY, CDR2 SVGAGI. This CDR3 region has 14 residues. CDR3 DNA sequence: TGTGCCAGCTTAGCGGGGGGTCTCACAGATACGCAGTATTTT. Residues: CASLAGGLTDTQYF.

This clone was counted between two and nine times. This rearrangement joins TRBV30 to TRBJ2-4; maybe TRBD1 (7 bases). V was shortened by 5 bases and J by 9 bases, with 17 bases between the two germline ends. Germline values: CDR1 GTSNPN, CDR2 SVGIG (reference sequence). The CDR3 runs to 13 residues. In DNA form, the CDR3 reads TGTGCCTGGTCTGGGCAGGGGGGTGGCATTCAGTACTTC. This translates into CAWSGQGGGIQYF.

The chain couples TRBV18 to TRBJ2-7; 7 positions agree with TRBD2. After removal of 6 bases from V and 2 bases from J, the junction contained 10 bases not matched to a gene. CDR1 is KGHSH and CDR2 is LQKENI in the germline V gene. This CDR3 comprises 15 residues. The CDR3 nucleotides read TGTGCCAGCTCCACCGGACCGGGGGGTACCTACGAGCAGTACTTC. The encoded protein is CASSTGPGGTYEQYF. The entire variable domain, with the rest obtained from reference TRBV18 and TRBJ2-7, is as follows: NAGVMQNPRHLVRRRGQEARLRCSPMKGHSHVYWYRQLPEEGLKFMVYLQKENIIDESGMPKERFSAEFPKEGPSILRIQQVVRGDSAAYFCASSTGPGGTYEQYFGPGTRLTVT.

This clone was observed many times. V and J are TRBV7-9 and TRBJ2-5; D uncertain. The germline CDR1 and CDR2 sequences are SEHNR and FQNEAQ (reference sequence). The CDR3 sequence is 15 residues long. Trimming pared 0 bases from V and 4 bases from J, leaving 12 bases between. CDR3 sequence reads: CASSLAGTPGETQYF. The DNA for the CDR3 is TGTGCCAGCAGCTTAGCCGGTACCCCGGGAGAGACCCAGTACTTC. Variable domain in full (rest from reference TRBV7-9 and TRBJ2-5): DTGVSQNPRHKITKRGQNVTFRCDPISEHNRLYWYRQTLGQGPEFLTYFQNEAQLEKSRLLSDRFSAERPKGSFSTLEIQRTEQGDSAMYLCASSLAGTPGETQYFGPGTRLLVL.

This clone was counted a few times. The chain is built from TRBV19 and TRBJ1-5; 9 nucleotides line up with TRBD1. Trimming cost V 6 bases and J 1 base; bases outside gene matches: 10. Germline lookup yields CDR1 LNHDA and CDR2 SQIVND (reference sequence). The CDR3 has 17 residues. CDR3 region: CASRPGTGSRSNQPQHF. The CDR3 region has the DNA TGTGCCAGTAGGCCCGGGACAGGGTCTCGGAGCAATCAGCCCCAGCATTTT.

This clone was detected only a few times. This chain uses TRBV5-4 with TRBJ1-2; D may be TRBD1 (5 bases). The CDR3 has 14 amino acids. Germline loops: CDR1 SGHNT, CDR2 YYREEE (reference sequence). V gave up 1 base and J gave up 4 bases, with 11 bases separating them. In nucleotides, the CDR3 is TGTGCCAGCAGCTTGTGGCAGGGCTCCTATGGCTACACCTTC. This sequence encodes CASSLWQGSYGYTF.

The chain has TRBV4-3 and TRBJ1-1; possibly TRBD1 for D (6 bases). The V and J ends lost 2 bases and 1 base respectively, with 11 bases between them. The CDR3 is 15 residues long. Germline V gene lookup returns CDR1 LGHNA and CDR2 YSLEER. The CDR3 sequence: CASSQIGQPNTEAFF. The CDR3 DNA is TGCGCCAGCAGCCAAATAGGACAGCCGAACACTGAAGCTTTCTTT.

The chain recombines TRBV2 with TRBJ1-5, with D perhaps TRBD1 (6 bases). With 2 bases removed from V and 9 bases from J, the gap between germline ends came to 8 bases. Per the germline V gene, CDR1 is SNHLY and CDR2 is FYNNEI. CDR3 length: 12 amino acids. The DNA for the CDR3 is TGTGCCAGCAGTGAAACAGGGTGGCCCCAGCATTTT. Amino acid sequence: CASSETGWPQHF.

This clone was observed at least ten times. V usage is TRBV7-9 and J usage is TRBJ1-1; TRBD1 might be the D (5 bases). Looked up from germline, CDR1 is SEHNR and CDR2 is FQNEAQ (reference sequence). Trimming left V 3 bases short and J 8 bases short, with 7 bases between. The CDR3 runs to 11 residues. The CDR3 bases are TGTGCCAGCAGCTTGGGGGGGGAAGCTTTCTTT. Amino acid sequence: CASSLGGEAFF.

V usage is TRBV7-2 and J usage is TRBJ2-7; weak D call: TRBD1 (5 bases). The CDR3 is made up of 14 amino acids. The germline V and J ends were trimmed by 1 base and 4 bases, with 11 bases remaining between them. Germline CDR1 SGHTA, CDR2 FQGNSA. The CDR3: CASSLGTPPYEQYF. In DNA form, the CDR3 reads TGTGCCAGCAGCTTAGGGACACCCCCTTACGAGCAGTACTTC.

The chain uses TRBV2 and TRBJ1-4; 7 bases map to TRBD1. The germline V gene encodes CDR1 SNHLY and CDR2 FYNNEI. V gave up 3 bases and J gave up 8 bases; unmatched junction bases: 6. The CDR3 runs 14 residues. CDR3 sequence: CASSDWTGREKLFF. DNA for the CDR3: TGTGCCAGCAGTGATTGGACAGGAAGGGAAAAACTGTTTTTT.

The chain has TRBV19 and TRBJ1-2; D perhaps matches TRBD1 (5 bases). This CDR3 comprises 11 residues. In germline, CDR1 is LNHDA, CDR2 SQIVND (reference sequence). Trimming left V 4 bases short and J 7 bases short, with 7 bases between. CDR3 coding DNA: TGTGCCAGTAGTAAAGGGGTTGGCTACACCTTC. It is translated as CASSKGVGYTF.

This clone was seen once. This chain links TRBV6-1 with TRBJ2-1; 9 bases line up with TRBD2. Per the germline V gene, CDR1 is MNHNS and CDR2 is SASEGT. With 3 bases clipped from V and 3 bases from J, the junction kept 12 bases outside the gene matches. CDR3 length: 18 residues. CDR3 residues: CASSDQFRGGARYNEQFF. Written as DNA, the CDR3 is TGTGCCAGCAGTGACCAATTCCGCGGGGGGGCCCGCTACAATGAGCAGTTCTTC.

This clone was counted between two and nine times. The chain is built from TRBV25-1 and TRBJ1-1; D not resolved. V dropped 1 base and J dropped 1 base, with 13 bases sitting between them. The CDR3 is 16 residues long. Germline-derived CDR1 and CDR2 are MGHDK and SYGVNS. The DNA for the CDR3 is TGTGCCAGCAGTGAATCCGGACGGGAGAAGAACACTGAAGCTTTCTTT. It translates to CASSESGREKNTEAFF.

This clone occurred a few times. The gene calls are TRBV7-9 and TRBJ1-2, with D unresolved. Germline CDR1 SEHNR, CDR2 FQNEAQ (reference sequence). CDR3 size: 12 residues. The V and J ends lost 5 bases and 7 bases respectively, with 11 bases between them. The CDR3 nucleotides are TGTGCCAGCAGCGGTCTGCTCGGTGGCTACACCTTC. It encodes CASSGLLGGYTF.

This chain joins TRBV29-1 and TRBJ1-1, with no clear D. V was cut by 8 bases and J by 2 bases, with 9 bases left in between. The germline CDR1 and CDR2 sequences are SQVTM and ANQGSEA. The CDR3 spans 11 residues. CDR3 coding DNA: TGCAGCTTCCACAGAAACACTGAAGCTTTCTTT. Its translation: CSFHRNTEAFF.

J is TRBJ2-2 and V is TRBV7-3, with a tentative D call TRBD1 (5 bases). This CDR3 comprises 14 residues. V lost 5 bases, J lost 2 bases, and 9 bases lay in between. Germline CDR1 SGHTA, CDR2 FQGTGA. CDR3 sequence: CASSQGGNTGELFF. The DNA of the CDR3 is TGTGCCAGCAGCCAGGGCGGTAACACCGGGGAGCTGTTTTTT. Based on the CDR3 plus reference TRBV7-3 and TRBJ2-2, the full variable domain is GAGVSQTPSNKVTEKGKYVELRCDPISGHTALYWYRQSLGQGPEFLIYFQGTGAADDSGLPNDRFFAVRPEGSVSTLKIQRTERGDSAVYLCASSQGGNTGELFFGEGSRLTVL.

The table lists this clone with a few counts. The gene calls are TRBV7-2 and TRBJ2-3, with 10 bases fitting TRBD2. Germline trimming cut 3 bases from V and 2 bases from J; bases unmatched to any gene: 2. The V gene's germline CDR1 is SGHTA and CDR2 FQGNSA. The CDR3 covers 15 residues. CDR3 sequence (DNA): TGTGCCAGCAGCTTTAGCGGGGGGTACACAGATACGCAGTATTTT. Amino acids: CASSFSGGYTDTQYF.